Sequencing of this T cell receptor beta chain was carried out in a study of T cell responses to AZD1222 COVID-19 vaccine (dated by TCRdb to 2020 to 2023). Notes on the research overall: AZD1222 recipients whose second dose came at about 4 weeks and those whose second dose came at about 12 weeks were combined into one group, since spike-specific TCR depth and breadth did not differ between the two schedules. TCR sequencing covered 230 to 250 trial participants: 200 to 210 given two doses of AZD1222 and around 25 given two doses of MenACWY control vaccine. Trial participants were enrolled into age subgroups of 18-55, 56-69 and 70-plus years, which contained about 150, 27 and 61 TCR-sequenced participants, respectively.

The CDR3 regions of human TCRbeta chains were analyzed by immunosequencing. In the original analysis: Repertoire TCRs were checked for matches against a reference library of SARS-CoV-2-specific TCRs that had been generated using the MIRA antigen-specificity platform. Breadth was defined as the fraction of unique TCRs that were SARS-CoV-2-associated, and depth was defined as the fraction of total T cells that were SARS-CoV-2-associated. Using the MIRA data, every spike-specific TCR was mapped to the spike region that the TCR reacted to and assigned to either a CD4 or a CD8 class. Log10-transformed breadth and depth values were compared by one-way ANOVA with Sidak's multiple comparisons tests. As stored in TCRdb, this immuneACCESS dataset retains in-frame rearrangements with V and J assigned. A fraction of the clones does not appear; measured against another copy, unresolved V genes explain less than half of the discrepancy, and the remainder lacks a known reason. V, J and clone size are those of that table, while D and trimming were read from the DNA. A total of about 120,000 clones appear in this sample, 75% to 90% of them only once. Jointly, the top ten make up about 8.5% of the sample.

Overall results and qualifications from the work: No day 14 peak-response samples were available, so repertoires were characterized only after the peak T cell response. Conclusions about previously exposed vaccinees are limited, since just six AZD1222 recipients were seropositive for SARS-CoV-2 at baseline. The whole spike protein was spanned by vaccine-associated CD4 TCRs, and dominant responses were seen in regions 160-218 and 743-854. Participants were mostly white British and included more females than males, and it was suggested by the authors that clonal diversity may have been underestimated. The 56-69-year group was small, and its depth increase did not reach significance, likely because of low power. Spike-specific TCR breadth and depth rose significantly after two AZD1222 doses compared with day 0 and with MenACWY recipients. Nearly half of unique spike-specific TCRs reportedly recognized epitopes outside regions mutated in the B.1.351 and B.1.1.7 variants.

Comment on this clone: This receptor's antigen is unknown. No qualities accompany the bases; no much larger clone lies one base away.

Taken with the paper, the label for time point translates to: baseline before first vaccination. Vaccinee samples came from UK trials COV001 and COV002, including a single-blind randomized controlled phase 2/3 trial of AZD1222 (ChAdOx1 nCoV-19) in healthy adults. Trial participant PBMC samples were collected at day 0 and day 28 after the second dose for TCRbeta chain sequencing. CDR1 and CDR2 are drawn from the germline V gene (reference sequence): DFQATT, SNEGSKA. Counted from cysteine to phenylalanine, this CDR3 has 11 amino acids. The read is trimmed to its CDR3 DNA, 33 bases read in frame from base 1. A distance of 4 bases separates the germline ends of V and J, which lose 0 bases and 6 bases respectively.

This TCR derives from an adult in good health. The rearranged segments are TRBV20-1 and TRBJ2-3; the D gene lacks a confident call. The material was peripheral blood, obtained on day 0 of AZD1222 vaccination. The CDR3 here reads CSARDFDTQYF. The DNA reads as follows: TGCAGTGCTAGAGACTTTGATACGCAGTATTTT.